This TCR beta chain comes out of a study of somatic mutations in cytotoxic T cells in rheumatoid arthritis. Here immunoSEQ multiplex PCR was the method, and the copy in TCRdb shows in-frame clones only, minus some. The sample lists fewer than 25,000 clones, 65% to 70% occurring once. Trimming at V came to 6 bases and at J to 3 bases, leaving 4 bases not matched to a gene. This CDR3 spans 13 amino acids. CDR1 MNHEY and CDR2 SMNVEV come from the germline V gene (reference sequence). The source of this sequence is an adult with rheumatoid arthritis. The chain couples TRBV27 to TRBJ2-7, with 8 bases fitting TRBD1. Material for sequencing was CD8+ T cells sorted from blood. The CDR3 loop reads CASRFTGGYEQYF. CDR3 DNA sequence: TGTGCCAGCAGATTCACAGGGGGCTACGAGCAGTACTTC.